The clone carrying this T cell receptor (beta chain) was observed a handful of times. The data originate from a study of OX40 agonist ivuxolimab in advanced cancers. Looking at the study overall: Dose-escalation subjects each had hepatocellular carcinoma, melanoma, renal cell or head and neck cancer. Of the patients, three showed partial responses, one with hepatocellular carcinoma and two with cutaneous melanoma.

The repertoire was sequenced with immunoSEQ multiplex PCR; TCRdb's copy has only in-frame clones and lacks some. Of some 74,000 clones listed, 70% to 90% are singletons. Germline V gene sequence: CDR1 DFQATT, CDR2 SNEGSKA (reference sequence). With 6 bases removed from V and 11 bases from J, the gap between germline ends came to 16 bases. The CDR3 consists of 11 residues. J is TRBJ1-1 and V is TRBV20-1, with a possible D match to TRBD1 (6 bases). The sequence was obtained from an adult with an advanced solid tumor such as melanoma, head and neck, liver or kidney cancer. Sequencing was performed on CD4+ or CD8+ T cells sorted from blood, taken in a trial of the OX40 agonist ivuxolimab. CDR3 region: CSALERGGAFF. For the CDR3, the DNA is TGCAGTGCCCTAGAACGGGGGGGCGCTTTCTTT.